This T cell receptor beta chain was profiled in a study of cytomegalovirus exposure and HLA in healthy donors. Primers included in the PCR were 60 Vbeta and 13 Jbeta primers. Method: immunoSEQ multiplex PCR; TCRdb's copy keeps in-frame clones and lacks some. This table holds over 90,000 clones, approximately 64% found once. The CDR3 totals 16 residues. Per germline, CDR1 MNHEY and CDR2 SVGAGI. The V gene end was trimmed by 4 bases and the J gene end by 2 bases; junction bases not matched to a gene: 7. This chain joins TRBV6-5 and TRBJ2-3; TRBD2 matches at 9 bases. The clonotype comes from a man in his sixties in good health and CMV-seronegative. The sequencing input was PBMCs. CDR3 sequence: CASSSLLAGNTDTQYF. CDR3 bases: TGTGCCAGCAGTTCACTTCTAGCGGGAAACACAGATACGCAGTATTTT.